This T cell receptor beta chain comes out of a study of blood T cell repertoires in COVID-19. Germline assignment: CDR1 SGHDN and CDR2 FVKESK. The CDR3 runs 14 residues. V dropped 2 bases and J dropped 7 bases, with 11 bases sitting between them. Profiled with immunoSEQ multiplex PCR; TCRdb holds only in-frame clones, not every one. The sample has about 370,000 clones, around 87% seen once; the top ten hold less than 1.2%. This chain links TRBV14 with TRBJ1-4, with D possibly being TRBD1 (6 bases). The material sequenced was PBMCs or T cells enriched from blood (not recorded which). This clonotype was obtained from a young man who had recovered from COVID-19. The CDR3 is CASSQTTGTEKLFF. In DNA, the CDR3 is TGTGCCAGCAGCCAAACAACAGGGACTGAAAAACTGTTTTTT.